These T cell receptor beta chains were read from a single sample in a study of chemoradiotherapy in HPV16-positive cancers. Sequencing was performed with immunoSEQ multiplex PCR; in TCRdb, only in-frame clones are kept and a portion is missing. The sample includes fewer than 40,000 clones, about 80% of them seen just once. The source was blood, collected from a patient who underwent chemoradiotherapy. The receptors stem from a human donor with HPV-associated anogenital cancer. The CDR3 runs from the conserved cysteine through the conserved F or W.

j_call,v_call,cdr3_aa
TRBJ2-3,TRBV29-1,CSVRPTGETDTQYF
TRBJ2-5,TRBV7-6,CASSLVQETQYF
TRBJ2-7,TRBV5-1,CASSALQGSYEQYF
TRBJ2-3,TRBV6-1,CASSERLTATDTQYF
TRBJ2-1,TRBV7-9,CASSLATSGVNEQFF
TRBJ1-3,TRBV4-1,CASSLRQGFQNTIYF
TRBJ1-3,TRBV18,CASSPFDVRDTIYF
TRBJ1-6,TRBV10-3,CAIGRTGNNSPLHF
TRBJ2-3,TRBV4-2,CASSQDRASGGTDTQYF
TRBJ2-3,TRBV25-1,CASSGSLSTDTQYF
TRBJ2-1,TRBV20-1,CCKQVFNEQFF
TRBJ1-3,TRBV2,CASSHAEEWSSGNTIYF
TRBJ1-5,TRBV29-1,CSVVAGGNQPQHF
TRBJ2-7,TRBV6-1,CASTGFPNYEQYF
TRBJ2-7,TRBV9,CASSASSGGTYEQYF
TRBJ1-2,TRBV29-1,CSVKGPDYGYTF
TRBJ2-3,TRBV18,CASSAGTSGGSTDTQYF
TRBJ1-5,TRBV19,CASSIGGGGPQHF
TRBJ2-7,TRBV10-2,CASRDTGYEQYF
TRBJ1-5,TRBV30,CAWTNRQGTQPQHF
TRBJ1-2,TRBV5-1,CASSLVETGDYGYTF
TRBJ1-4,TRBV5-1,CASSRDNNEKLFF
TRBJ1-2,TRBV6-5,CASSYSPGANYGYTF
TRBJ2-5,TRBV25-1,CASSSPRAFQETQYF
TRBJ1-2,TRBV4-1,CASSQGESRVPANYGYTF
TRBJ2-5,TRBV9,CASSPTWRGAQETQYF
TRBJ2-3,TRBV14,CASSQVQGGDTQYF
TRBJ1-6,TRBV9,CASSEGADNSPLHF
TRBJ2-7,TRBV5-6,CASSIGTGLTYEQYF
TRBJ2-1,TRBV14,CASSPWARRTTYNEQFF
TRBJ1-1,TRBV14,CASSLGGRNTEAFF
TRBJ2-5,TRBV7-7,CASSLGTSGGETQYF
TRBJ2-1,TRBV10-3,CAISGTPQGGHEQFF
TRBJ2-3,TRBV6-1,CASSEAGGTRVF
TRBJ1-2,TRBV6-1,CASSEAGGLGGYTF
TRBJ1-2,TRBV19,CASSIGQSNYGYTF
TRBJ2-1,TRBV5-5,CASSLVLSSYNEQFF
TRBJ2-7,TRBV23-1,CASSQSEQDSYEQYF
TRBJ2-5,TRBV18,CASSPGQETQYF
TRBJ1-2,TRBV14,CASSPSGGTNYGYTF
TRBJ2-3,TRBV9,CASSDMPRGDTQYF
TRBJ2-1,TRBV2,CASSDSSGGKYNEQFF
TRBJ2-1,TRBV5-8,CASSWVGLAGPSSYNEQFF
TRBJ2-7,TRBV5-4,CASSLWISSYEQYF
TRBJ1-1,TRBV2,CAIIWGQWTEAFF
TRBJ2-2,TRBV27,CASSRQATNTGELFF
TRBJ2-2,TRBV7-3,CASSTAGGHSELFF
TRBJ2-3,TRBV4-1,CASSQRGSTDTQYF
TRBJ2-7,TRBV11-2,CASNPGGTHSYEQYF